The rows below give T cell receptor beta chains drawn from one sample of a study of blood T cell repertoires in COVID-19. TCRdb's table, derived via immunoSEQ multiplex PCR, lists solely in-frame clones and lacks some. Of 210,000 or so clones listed, over 75% were seen once; the top ten hold around 5.1%. Material for sequencing was peripheral blood. The receptors derive from a human donor in a cohort sampled during active COVID-19. Both conserved end residues are part of each CDR3. A D gene is named only where the DNA matches it firmly. Only some rows state a clone size, as once, few, many or a class for expanded clones.

j_gene | d_gene | v_gene | abundance | CDR3nt | CDR3aa
TRBJ2-7 | TRBD2 | TRBV6-2/TRBV6-3 | . | TGTGCCAGCAGCCAACTAGCGGGGGGGATCTTCTCCTACGAGCAGTACTTC | CASSQLAGGIFSYEQYF
TRBJ2-2 | TRBD1 | TRBV30 | . | TGTGCCTGGAGTGTAGGAGGGGGACAGGGGGCCAACACCGGGGAGCTGTTTTTT | CAWSVGGGQGANTGELFF
TRBJ1-4 | . | TRBV2 | . | TGTGCCACAGGGACTCTGGCTAATGAAAAACTGTTTTTT | CATGTLANEKLFF
TRBJ2-7 | TRBD2 | TRBV6-2/TRBV6-3 | . | TGTGCCAGCAGTTACTTCCCTGCGGGAGGGTTCTACGAGCAGTACTTC | CASSYFPAGGFYEQYF
TRBJ2-7 | TRBD1 | TRBV5-6 | . | TGTGCCAGCAGCTCCCCCGGGACAGGGTCAACTTACGAGCAGTACTTC | CASSSPGTGSTYEQYF
TRBJ2-7 | TRBD2 | TRBV27 | . | TGTGCCAGCAGTTCCGGGACTAGCGGATACGAGCAGTACTTC | CASSSGTSGYEQYF
TRBJ2-3 | . | TRBV30 | . | TGTGCCTGGAGTTTCCGGGTGTCGGATACGCAGTATTTT | CAWSFRVSDTQYF
TRBJ2-1 | . | TRBV5-4 | few | TGTGCCAGCAGCCGGACGACAGATCACAATGAGCAGTTCTTC | CASSRTTDHNEQFF
TRBJ2-3 | TRBD1 | TRBV9 | . | TGTGCCAGCAGAGCGGGACAGGGGGCCCCTAGCACAGATACGCAGTATTTT | CASRAGQGAPSTDTQYF
TRBJ2-3 | TRBD2 | TRBV11-2 | once | TGTGCCAGCAGCTCGAAATTAGCGGGAGGGCCCTCAAATACGCAGTATTTT | CASSSKLAGGPSNTQYF
TRBJ1-1 | . | TRBV15 | . | TGTGCCACCAGCGTACGACAGTTGAACACTGAAGCTTTCTTT | CATSVRQLNTEAFF
TRBJ1-1 | TRBD1 | TRBV5-1 | . | TGCGCCAGCAGCTTGGCGGGCAGGGGGCGTACTGAAGCTTTCTTT | CASSLAGRGRTEAFF
TRBJ2-7 | TRBD2 | TRBV2 | . | TGTGCCAGCGAAGTTCTAGCGGGCCTAGTCCTCTCCTACGAGCAGTACTTC | CASEVLAGLVLSYEQYF
TRBJ2-7 | . | TRBV5-4 | . | TGTGCCAGCACCGACGGAGCAGGAGGGCGCTACGAGCAGTACTTC | CASTDGAGGRYEQYF
TRBJ1-2 | TRBD1 | TRBV11-2 | . | TGTGCCAGCAGCCCTCGACAGGGGAGGGCTGGCTACACCTTC | CASSPRQGRAGYTF
TRBJ1-1 | . | TRBV7-3 | . | TGTGCCAGCAGCGGAGGGGTCGGGAGTGAAGCTTTCTTT | CASSGGVGSEAFF
TRBJ2-7 | . | TRBV5-6 | . | TGTGCCAGCAGCCCCCTAACGGGCGAGCAGTACTTC | CASSPLTGEQYF
TRBJ1-2 | . | TRBV5-5 | . | TGTGCCAGCAGCCCTCAGGGGCACTATGGCTACACCTTC | CASSPQGHYGYTF
TRBJ2-2 | TRBD1 | TRBV24-1 | . | TGTGCCACCAGTGAAAAGGGGGCGAGCACCGGGGAGCTGTTTTTT | CATSEKGASTGELFF
TRBJ2-5 | . | TRBV21-1 | once | TGTGCCAGCAGCAAACAGGTGGTTCGAGAGACCCAGTACTTC | CASSKQVVRETQYF
TRBJ2-5 | . | TRBV28 | medium-sized | TGTGCCAGCGCTCTGGAGGGGGCGGAGACCCAGTACTTC | CASALEGAETQYF
TRBJ2-7 | . | TRBV12-3/TRBV12-4 | . | TGTGCCAGCAGTTCGAGCAGGCTTGGTGAGCAGTACTTC | CASSSSRLGEQYF
TRBJ2-2 | . | TRBV6-5 | . | TGTGCCAGCATTACGACAGGTTCGAACACCGGGGAGCTGTTTTTT | CASITTGSNTGELFF
TRBJ1-6 | . | TRBV5-6 | few | TGTGCCAGCAGCCTTACAGGGTTTAATTCACCCCTCCACTTT | CASSLTGFNSPLHF
TRBJ2-7 | . | TRBV7-2 | . | TGTGCCAGCAGCTTTGGAGGATTAGGAGAGCAGTACTTC | CASSFGGLGEQYF
TRBJ2-5 | . | TRBV10-3 | many | TGTGCCATCAGTGCTGTAGGGGAAGAGACCCAGTACTTC | CAISAVGEETQYF
TRBJ1-6 | TRBD1 | TRBV13 | . | TGTGCCAGCAGCGGCGGGACAGGCGTCAATTCACCCCTCCACTTT | CASSGGTGVNSPLHF
TRBJ1-4 | . | TRBV27 | . | TGTGCCAGCAGGGGAGGGTCGTGGGGGGAAAAACTGTTTTTT | CASRGGSWGEKLFF
TRBJ2-7 | . | TRBV12-3/TRBV12-4 | once | TGTGCCAGCAGTTTAGGGCCAGCCTACGAGCAGTACTTC | CASSLGPAYEQYF
TRBJ2-7 | . | TRBV2 | . | TGTGCCAGCTCCGGGAGACCCGGCGCCGGCTACGAGCAGTACTTC | CASSGRPGAGYEQYF
TRBJ1-4 | TRBD1 | TRBV5-6 | . | TGTGCCAGCAGCTCCCGACAGGGGGGTGAAAAACTGTTTTTT | CASSSRQGGEKLFF
TRBJ2-7 | TRBD1 | TRBV7-2 | . | TGTGCCAGCAGCCTACACAGGGGATCCTACGAGCAGTACTTC | CASSLHRGSYEQYF
TRBJ2-7 | . | TRBV18 | . | TGTGCCAGCTCACCTGAACTGGGGGCTCACGAGCAGTACTTC | CASSPELGAHEQYF
TRBJ2-7 | . | TRBV15 | . | TGTGCCACCAGCAGAGCCGGGACAAACTCCTACGAGCAGTACTTC | CATSRAGTNSYEQYF
TRBJ2-3 | . | TRBV6-5 | . | TGTGCCAGCAGTCTTAGGGGGTCCCGCACAGATACGCAGTATTTT | CASSLRGSRTDTQYF
TRBJ2-1 | . | TRBV7-2 | . | TGTGCCAGCAGCCCCATAGCGGAGAGCTCCTACAATGAGCAGTTCTTC | CASSPIAESSYNEQFF
TRBJ1-6 | . | TRBV6-2/TRBV6-3 | . | TGTGCCAGCAGTGACGACAGGCAAGTCTCGGGCTCACCCCTCCACTTT | CASSDDRQVSGSPLHF
TRBJ2-7 | . | TRBV6-6 | few | TGTGCCAGCAGATGGGACACGACCTCCTACGAGCAGTACTTC | CASRWDTTSYEQYF
TRBJ1-2 | . | TRBV5-1 | few | TGCGCCAGCACACCCCCTGGAGGGGTCTATGGCTACACCTTC | CASTPPGGVYGYTF
TRBJ2-1 | TRBD2 | TRBV7-2 | once | TGTGCCAGCAGCTTAGGAGGTTCTAGCGGGCGTCACAATGAGCAGTTCTTC | CASSLGGSSGRHNEQFF
TRBJ2-5 | TRBD2 | TRBV28 | . | TGTGCCAGCAGTTCCGGGGGGGCCCCTTCCCAAGAGACCCAGTACTTC | CASSSGGAPSQETQYF
TRBJ1-1 | TRBD1 | TRBV5-1 | once | TGCGCCAGCACGGCGGGACAGGGGACCACTGAAGCTTTCTTT | CASTAGQGTTEAFF
TRBJ2-3 | . | TRBV5-6 | . | TGTGCCAGCAGCCGCCAGGGGGCTAGCGGTTCAGATACGCAGTATTTT | CASSRQGASGSDTQYF
TRBJ1-1 | . | TRBV12-3/TRBV12-4 | . | TGTGCCAGCAGACTGAGAGAGAACACTGAAGCTTTCTTT | CASRLRENTEAFF
TRBJ1-4 | TRBD1 | TRBV5-8 | . | TGTGCCAGCAGGCCCGGGACAGGGGAGGCTAATGAAAAACTGTTTTTT | CASRPGTGEANEKLFF
TRBJ1-4 | TRBD1 | TRBV2 | once | TGTGCCAGCAGTAGGGGGCCTCCTCGGGGCGAAAAACTGTTTTTT | CASSRGPPRGEKLFF
TRBJ1-5 | . | TRBV6-6 | . | TGTGCCAGCAGTTACCGTCCCGAGGGGGTTTTGCAGCCCCAGCATTTT | CASSYRPEGVLQPQHF
TRBJ1-2 | TRBD1 | TRBV18 | . | TGTGCCAGCTCACAGGGGGCGCCGGGCTATGGCTACACCTTC | CASSQGAPGYGYTF
TRBJ2-7 | . | TRBV14 | . | TGTGCCAGCAGCCAAGTATTGGCAGGGGTTTACGAGCAGTACTTC | CASSQVLAGVYEQYF
TRBJ1-1 | . | TRBV9 | . | TGTGCCAGCAGCGTAGGTAACAAGAACACTGAAGCTTTCTTT | CASSVGNKNTEAFF
TRBJ2-7 | . | TRBV7-8 | . | TGTGCCAGCAGCCAAGGGGCCGGGACACCCGCTGTGCAGCAGTACTTC | CASSQGAGTPAVQQYF
TRBJ2-3 | TRBD2 | TRBV5-1 | . | TGCGCCAGCAGCTTATGGAGCGGGAGGGCCACAGATACGCAGTATTTT | CASSLWSGRATDTQYF
TRBJ1-4 | . | TRBV7-9 | once | TGTGCCAGCAGCTTAACCAGGGGCGGTGAAAAACTGTTTTTT | CASSLTRGGEKLFF